This entry lists 17 T cell receptor beta chains sequenced from one sample in a study of PD-1 blockade in classical Hodgkin lymphoma. Method: immunoSEQ multiplex PCR; TCRdb's copy keeps in-frame clones and lacks some. Of approximately 25,000 clones in the sample, 80% to 85% were seen once. Every patient had relapsed following autologous stem cell transplantation, and cohorts differed in brentuximab vedotin exposure. Negative magnetic selection isolated CD4+ T cells from thawed PBMCs. Sequenced material: CD4+ T cells from blood, taken at baseline. The source is a human donor with classical Hodgkin lymphoma.

This clone was found a few times. J is TRBJ2-7 and V is TRBV7-6, with D possibly being TRBD1 (6 bases). The CDR3 runs 16 residues. V lost 4 bases and J 3 bases, leaving 19 bases between the germline ends. CDR1 is SGHVS, CDR2 FNYEAQ, per germline. The CDR3 reads CASSSGRRTARYEQYF. CDR3 DNA sequence: TGTGCCAGCAGCTCTGGCCGGAGGACAGCCCGCTACGAGCAGTACTTC.

The chain joins TRBV18 to TRBJ1-1; D is uncertain. The V gene lost 1 base and the J gene lost 6 bases, with 9 bases spanning the gap. The length of the CDR3 is 13 residues. Germline CDR1 KGHSH, CDR2 LQKENI. The CDR3 coding sequence is TGTGCCAGCTCACCACTTTCTTACGCTGAAGCTTTCTTT. Amino acids: CASSPLSYAEAFF.

The chain joins TRBV6-5 to TRBJ1-1, with D maybe TRBD1 (5 bases). The CDR3 contains 13 residues. The V and J ends lost 5 bases and 4 bases respectively, with 11 bases between them. Germline values: CDR1 MNHEY, CDR2 SVGAGI. The CDR3 DNA sequence: TGTGCCAGCAGTAAGGCGGGGGGCACTGAAGCTTTCTTT. This codes for CASSKAGGTEAFF.

The chain links TRBV5-4 to TRBJ2-1; the D gene could be TRBD1 or TRBD2 (5 bases each). The CDR3 loop spans 13 amino acids. V was clipped by 2 bases and J by 8 bases, with 11 bases between them. Germline CDR1 reads SGHNT; CDR2 reads YYREEE (reference sequence). The CDR3 sequence is CASSLQGTDEQFF. CDR3 in DNA: TGTGCCAGCAGCTTACAAGGGACCGATGAGCAGTTCTTC.

This clone was seen once. V and J are TRBV19 and TRBJ1-2; the D is unclear. Germline V lookup: CDR1 LNHDA, CDR2 SQIVND (reference sequence). There are 13 residues in the CDR3. Trimming took 5 bases from V and 5 from J, leaving 12 bases between them. The CDR3 is CASSPRTEYGYTF. DNA of the CDR3: TGTGCCAGTAGTCCAAGGACGGAGTATGGCTACACCTTC. Full variable domain (missing parts from reference TRBV19 and TRBJ1-2): DGGITQSPKYLFRKEGQNVTLSCEQNLNHDAMYWYRQDPGQGLRLIYYSQIVNDFQKGDIAEGYSVSREKKESFPLTVTSAQKNPTAFYLCASSPRTEYGYTFGSGTRLTVV.

The table lists this clone with a few counts. V and J are TRBV18 and TRBJ2-1; possibly TRBD1 for D (6 bases). This CDR3 is 14 amino acids long. Germline V lookup: CDR1 KGHSH, CDR2 LQKENI. V was clipped by 3 bases and J by 8 bases, with 14 bases between them. The CDR3 DNA sequence: TGTGCCAGCTCACCGCGGCAGGGGATCGATGAGCAGTTCTTC. It yields the protein CASSPRQGIDEQFF.

The chain couples TRBV11-2 to TRBJ1-3; 8 bases agree with TRBD1. V shed 5 bases and J 2 bases; nucleotides not matched to a gene: 8. CDR3 size: 16 residues. The germline V gene has CDR1 SGHAT and CDR2 FQNNGV. In DNA form, the CDR3 reads TGTGCCAGCAGCGGGAAGGCAGGGGGCACTGGAAACACCATATATTTT. It specifies CASSGKAGGTGNTIYF.

This clone appeared once. CDR3 nucleotides: TGTGCCAGCAGTACACGTCCTGGGCAGTTCTTC. Residues: CASSTRPGQFF. This rearrangement joins TRBV6-1 to TRBJ2-1; the D is unclear. CDR3 length: 11 amino acids. The V end lost 5 bases, the J end lost 12 bases, and 11 bases lay between the germline ends. CDR1 is MNHNS and CDR2 is SASEGT in the germline V gene.

J is TRBJ1-5 and V is TRBV7-9, with 8 bases that match TRBD1. This CDR3 spans 15 amino acids. CDR1 is SEHNR, CDR2 FQNEAQ, per germline (reference sequence). Trimming cost V 0 bases and J 6 bases; bases outside gene matches: 4. The CDR3 DNA reads as TGTGCCAGCAGCTTAGCGGCAGGGGGCATTCAGCCCCAGCATTTT. This codes for CASSLAAGGIQPQHF. The full variable domain, rest sourced from reference TRBV7-9 and TRBJ1-5, is DTGVSQNPRHKITKRGQNVTFRCDPISEHNRLYWYRQTLGQGPEFLTYFQNEAQLEKSRLLSDRFSAERPKGSFSTLEIQRTEQGDSAMYLCASSLAAGGIQPQHFGDGTRLSIL.

The CDR3 protein is CASSPRRSGGSTGELFF. The CDR3 DNA follows: TGTGCCAGCAGCCCCCGGAGGAGCGGGGGGTCCACCGGGGAGCTGTTTTTT. The V call is TRBV9, the J call TRBJ2-2, with TRBD2 identical over 9 bases. The CDR3 is 17 amino acids. V lost 4 bases, J lost 4 bases, and 11 bases stayed unmatched. Looked up from germline, CDR1 is SGDLS and CDR2 is YYNGEE.

V is TRBV2 and J is TRBJ1-1, with D possibly matching TRBD1 (6 bases). Per germline, CDR1 SNHLY and CDR2 FYNNEI. CDR3 size: 14 residues. V was pared by 2 bases and J by 11 bases, with 18 bases between. CDR3: CASSELTGFPWAFF. The CDR3 nucleotides are TGTGCCAGCAGTGAACTTACAGGGTTCCCCTGGGCTTTCTTT.

This clone was detected only once. V and J are TRBV19 and TRBJ1-1; TRBD1 agrees at 9 bases. V lost 5 bases to trimming and J lost 6 bases; unmatched junction nucleotides: 25. The CDR3 covers 20 residues. Germline V gives CDR1 LNHDA, CDR2 SQIVND (reference sequence). CDR3 loop: CASSPGPIVGTGMGKPEAFF. As DNA, the CDR3 is TGTGCCAGTAGTCCCGGACCTATTGTGGGGACAGGGATGGGAAAGCCTGAAGCTTTCTTT.

DNA of the CDR3: TGTGCCAGCAGCCGAAGCAACACTGAAGCTTTCTTT. It encodes CASSRSNTEAFF. The V and J genes are TRBV7-9 and TRBJ1-1; D uncertain. In germline, CDR1 is SEHNR, CDR2 FQNEAQ (reference sequence). V was cut by 5 bases and J by 2 bases, with 6 bases left in between. The CDR3 length is 12 residues.

This clone was recorded once. V and J are TRBV2 and TRBJ1-1; D ambiguous. CDR3 length equals 15 residues. Trimming cost V 5 bases and J 1 base, with 14 bases left between them. Germline CDR1 reads SNHLY; CDR2 reads FYNNEI. The CDR3 nucleotides read TGTGCCAGCAGTCTCAATGGGCTTCAGAACACTGAAGCTTTCTTT. It yields the protein CASSLNGLQNTEAFF.

This clone came up once. V is TRBV7-2 and J is TRBJ2-2, with unresolved D. Trimming took 1 base from V and 7 from J, leaving 7 bases between them. This CDR3 has 13 amino acids. The germline gives CDR1 SGHTA, CDR2 FQGNSA. The CDR3 loop is CASSLESGGELFF. The CDR3 DNA follows: TGTGCCAGCAGCTTAGAAAGTGGCGGGGAGCTGTTTTTT.

This clone came up a few times. The chain is built from TRBV4-2 and TRBJ1-5; D is perhaps TRBD1 (5 bases). There are 14 residues in the CDR3. The V gene lost 0 bases and the J gene lost 7 bases, with 10 bases spanning the gap. The germline CDR1 and CDR2 sequences are LGHNA and YNFKEQ. As DNA, the CDR3 is TGTGCCAGCAGCCAAGACGCGGGGGAGCAGCCCCAGCATTTT. Translating gives CASSQDAGEQPQHF.

V is TRBV2 and J is TRBJ2-7, with D possibly being TRBD1 (6 bases). The CDR3 covers 14 residues. Trimming removed 0 bases from V and 4 bases from J, with 10 bases in between. Looked up from germline, CDR1 is SNHLY and CDR2 is FYNNEI. CDR3: CASSEALQGYEQYF. In DNA form, the CDR3 reads TGTGCCAGCAGTGAAGCACTACAGGGTTACGAGCAGTACTTC.